This TCR beta chain emerged from a study of CD8 T cells in Susac syndrome. V was cut by 0 bases and J by 5 bases, with 11 bases left in between. The V gene's germline CDR1 is LNHNV and CDR2 YYDKDF (reference sequence). The CDR3 is made up of 14 amino acids. Reverse transcription of about 0.45 to 1 ug RNA was performed with random hexamers. An immunoSEQ multiplex PCR amplified TCR beta CDR3 over 54 Vbeta and 13 Jbeta. TCRdb used MiXCR to reprocess the immunoSEQ multiplex PCR reads, holding one entry per CDR3 protein. The table shows more than 150,000 distinct CDR3 sequences, with nearly 97% occurring only once. On this clonotype itself: As yet, its antigen is unknown.

Study observations and caveats: It was acknowledged in the study that the number of individuals who were included in its TCR sequencing and HLA analysis was relatively small.

The study sequenced TCR beta in blood CD8+ and CD4+ T cells. The CD8+ and CD4+ T cells were isolated magnetically using a negative isolation approach, whereas the TEMRA cells were enriched by FACS. The sequence came from a human donor with multiple sclerosis. Sequenced input: CD8+ T cells from PBMCs. This sequence joins TRBV15 and TRBJ2-7, with D possibly TRBD1 on 5 matching bases. CDR3: CATSRDREGDEQYF. The CDR3 nucleotides are TGTGCCACCAGCAGAGATAGGGAAGGGGACGAGCAGTACTTC.